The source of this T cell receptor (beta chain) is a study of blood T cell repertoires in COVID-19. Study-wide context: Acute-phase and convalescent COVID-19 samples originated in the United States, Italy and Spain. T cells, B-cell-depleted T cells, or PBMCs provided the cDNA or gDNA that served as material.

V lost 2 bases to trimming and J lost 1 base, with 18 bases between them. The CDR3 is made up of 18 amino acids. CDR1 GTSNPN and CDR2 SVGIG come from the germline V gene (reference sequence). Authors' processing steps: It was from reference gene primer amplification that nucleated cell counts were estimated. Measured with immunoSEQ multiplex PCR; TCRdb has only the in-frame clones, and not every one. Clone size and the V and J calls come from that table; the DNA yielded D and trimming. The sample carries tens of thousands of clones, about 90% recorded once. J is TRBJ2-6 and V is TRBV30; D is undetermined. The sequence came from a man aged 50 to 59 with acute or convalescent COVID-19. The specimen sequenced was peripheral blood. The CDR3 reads CAWSSLRGWKSGANVLTF. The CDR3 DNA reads TGTGCCTGGAGTTCTTTGCGAGGATGGAAGTCTGGGGCCAACGTCCTGACTTTC.